This TCR beta chain was documented in a study of PD-1 blockade in classical Hodgkin lymphoma. Study overall: The patients were dosed with nivolumab 3 mg/kg, infused intravenously every 2 weeks.

Repertoires were generated with immunoSEQ multiplex PCR, while TCRdb's copy carries only in-frame clones and drops some. This sample yields some 33,000 clones, of which 81% are seen a single time; about 15% belongs to the top ten. Trimming removed 1 base from V and 4 bases from J, with 10 bases in between. The V gene's germline CDR1 is GTSNPN and CDR2 SVGIG (reference sequence). The CDR3 totals 13 residues. Regarding time point: cycle 4 day 1 (C4D1), after more than 5 weeks of nivolumab. In every patient, relapse followed autologous stem cell transplantation, while exposure to brentuximab vedotin differed. This clone is a singleton in its sample.

This receptor was obtained from a human donor with classical Hodgkin lymphoma. V usage is TRBV30 and J usage is TRBJ1-1; D unclear. The starting material was peripheral blood mononuclear cells (PBMCs), obtained before the fourth cycle of nivolumab. The chain's CDR3 is CAWSASPTTEAFF. The CDR3 DNA follows: TGTGCCTGGAGTGCCTCACCTACCACTGAAGCTTTCTTT. Full variable domain (missing parts from reference TRBV30 and TRBJ1-1): SQTIHQWPATLVQPVGSPLSLECTVEGTSNPNLYWYRQAAGRGLQLLFYSVGIGQISSEVPQNLSASRPQDRQFILSSKKLLLSDSGFYLCAWSASPTTEAFFGQGTRLTVV.